The next 10 T cell receptor beta chains were all read from a single sample in a study of blood T cell repertoires in COVID-19. Sequencing used immunoSEQ multiplex PCR; TCRdb keeps in-frame clones, though not all of them. The table has 55,000 to 65,000 clones, under 95% seen once. What was sequenced was peripheral blood. These receptors originate from a human donor in a cohort sampled during active COVID-19.

This clone occurred a few times. The chain uses TRBV5-4 and TRBJ2-7, with 8 bases that match TRBD1. The V segment lost 1 base and the J segment 3 bases; nucleotides outside the gene matches: 3. The CDR3 contains 14 residues. Germline values: CDR1 SGHNT, CDR2 YYREEE (reference sequence). The CDR3 sequence: CASSLPGGYYEQYF. The CDR3 region has the DNA TGTGCCAGCAGCTTGCCAGGGGGCTACTACGAGCAGTACTTC.

This clone was picked up one time. The V gene is TRBV27, the J gene TRBJ2-6; 7 positions match TRBD1. The CDR3 has 14 residues. The J segment lost 4 bases and the V segment lost 5 bases, leaving 2 bases of the junction unmatched. Germline-derived CDR1 and CDR2 are MNHEY and SMNVEV (reference sequence). CDR3 nucleotides: TGTGCCAGCAGTACAGGGGTAGGGGCCAACGTCCTGACTTTC. Residues: CASSTGVGANVLTF.

V is TRBV19 and J is TRBJ2-1, with 10 bases lining up with TRBD1. The CDR3 is made up of 16 amino acids. The germline gives CDR1 LNHDA, CDR2 SQIVND (reference sequence). V gave up 6 bases and J gave up 7 bases; unmatched junction bases: 12. The CDR3 loop is CASRPRRGTGDNEQFF. The DNA for the CDR3 is TGTGCCAGTAGACCCCGGAGGGGGACAGGGGATAATGAGCAGTTCTTC.

The chain has TRBV10-3 and TRBJ2-5, with a weak D call TRBD2 (6 bases). CDR3 length equals 14 residues. Germline loops: CDR1 ENHRY, CDR2 SYGVKD. The V end lost 2 bases, the J end lost 1 base, and 8 bases lay between the germline ends. The CDR3 DNA reads TGTGCCATCAGTGAGGCGGGACTCCAAGAGACCCAGTACTTC. Translating gives CAISEAGLQETQYF.

This chain links TRBV5-6 with TRBJ2-1; tentative D call: TRBD1 (7 bases). Germline-derived CDR1 and CDR2 are SGHDT and YYEEEE. V lost 5 bases and J lost 6, with 12 bases in between. This CDR3 contains 13 residues. In DNA, the CDR3 is TGTGCCAGCAGTCGGGGGACAGTCAATGAGCAGTTCTTC. Translating gives CASSRGTVNEQFF.

V is TRBV7-9 and J is TRBJ1-2; TRBD1 matches at 7 bases. Germline V lookup: CDR1 SEHNR, CDR2 FQNEAQ (reference sequence). CDR3 length: 13 residues. V trimming: 7 bases; J trimming: 3 bases; junction bases outside the gene matches: 5. The CDR3 spells CASTRQGYYGYTF. The CDR3 region has the DNA TGTGCCAGCACCAGACAGGGCTACTATGGCTACACCTTC.

This chain uses TRBV6-1 with TRBJ1-4; a possible D gene is TRBD1 (5 bases). Trimming stripped 3 bases from V and 7 bases from J, with 9 bases between. Germline V gene lookup returns CDR1 MNHNS and CDR2 SASEGT. The CDR3 contains 13 residues. CDR3 in amino acids: CASSDPRGEKLFF. The CDR3 DNA reads as TGTGCCAGCAGTGACCCAAGGGGTGAAAAACTGTTTTTT.

This rearrangement joins TRBV21-1 to TRBJ1-1. TRBV21-1 is noted as a pseudogene. The CDR3 covers 12 residues. The DNA for the CDR3 is TGTGCCAGCATTTCCCTTGTCCCTGAAGCTTTCTTT. As protein: CASISLVPEAFF.

This chain joins TRBV9 and TRBJ1-1, with no clear D. The CDR3 extends over 15 amino acids. In germline, CDR1 is SGDLS, CDR2 YYNGEE. V was clipped by 4 bases and J by 1 base, with 14 bases between them. CDR3 in amino acids: CASSPMVVWNTEAFF. The CDR3 region has the DNA TGTGCCAGCAGCCCCATGGTAGTGTGGAACACTGAAGCTTTCTTT.

The chain has TRBV6-5 and TRBJ2-3; no definite D call. The CDR3 is 15 residues long. V lost 0 bases, J lost 1 base, and 8 bases lay in between. Germline V lookup: CDR1 MNHEY, CDR2 SVGAGI. CDR3 residues: CASSYSSPGTDTQYF. As DNA, the CDR3 is TGTGCCAGCAGTTACTCGAGTCCGGGCACAGATACGCAGTATTTT.